A single sample gave rise to the 4 T cell receptor beta chains below, sequenced in a study of breast tumors, draining lymph nodes, adjacent tissues (dated by TCRdb to 2016 to 2017). The library was made by multiplex PCR. Sequenced using an Illumina HiSeq 2000. TCRdb trimmed public reads at Q25 via fastp, called clones via MiXCR and kept in-frame beta chains. Every distinct CDR3 protein forms one entry, paired with its most common genes and DNA. The sample table shows 130,000 or so distinct CDR3 sequences, and approximately 30% are seen once. The ten biggest clones cover 2.3% of the sample. Lymph node samples came from the axillary draining lymph nodes of breast cancer patients. Input material: axillary lymph node tissue. These receptor sequences come from a female donor with breast cancer. Some clones in this sample may be carry-over from other donors' samples.

On this clonotype: A clone one base away is much larger, so this may be a read error. The chain carries TRBV7-8 and TRBJ2-3, with D perhaps assigned TRBD1 or TRBD2 (6 bases each). The CDR3 loop spans 16 amino acids. CDR1 SGHVS and CDR2 FQNEAQ come from the germline V gene. The germline V and J ends were trimmed by 5 bases and 4 bases, with 19 bases remaining between them. The CDR3 region is CASSRIPGDFADTQYF. DNA of the CDR3: TGTGCCAGCAGCCGCATACCAGGGGACTTCGCAGATACGCAGTATTTT.

The rearrangement links TRBV7-2 to TRBJ2-1, with D possibly called TRBD1 or TRBD2 (7 bases each). The V gene lost 1 base and the J gene lost 7 bases, with 14 bases spanning the gap. There are 15 residues in the CDR3. Germline V gene lookup returns CDR1 SGHTA and CDR2 FQGNSA. The CDR3, as DNA: TGTGCCAGCAGCTTAGTCCAGGGGGGGTTAAATGAGCAGTTCTTC. The encoded protein is CASSLVQGGLNEQFF.

The table lists this clonotype with a count of one. The chain combines TRBV6-6 with TRBJ1-6; D not resolved. The ends were cut back, 5 bases at V and 7 bases at J, with 18 bases in the middle. The length of the CDR3 is 16 residues. Per the germline V gene, CDR1 is MNHNY and CDR2 is SVGAGI (reference sequence). Written as DNA, the CDR3 is TGTGCCAGCAGTGAGGCCGATGTGGGCAGGAATTCACCCCTCCACTTT. Protein sequence: CASSEADVGRNSPLHF.

At least ten counts were recorded for this clonotype. The rearrangement joins TRBV5-6 to TRBJ1-4; tentative D call: TRBD1 (5 bases). The CDR3 runs to 17 residues. The germline CDR1 and CDR2 sequences are SGHDT and YYEEEE. Trimming removed 4 bases from V and 8 bases from J, with 24 bases in between. CDR3 DNA: TGTGCCAGCAGCCGCCTCCGGGACGGCCAGCGAGACGAAAAACTGTTTTTT. This gives the protein CASSRLRDGQRDEKLFF.